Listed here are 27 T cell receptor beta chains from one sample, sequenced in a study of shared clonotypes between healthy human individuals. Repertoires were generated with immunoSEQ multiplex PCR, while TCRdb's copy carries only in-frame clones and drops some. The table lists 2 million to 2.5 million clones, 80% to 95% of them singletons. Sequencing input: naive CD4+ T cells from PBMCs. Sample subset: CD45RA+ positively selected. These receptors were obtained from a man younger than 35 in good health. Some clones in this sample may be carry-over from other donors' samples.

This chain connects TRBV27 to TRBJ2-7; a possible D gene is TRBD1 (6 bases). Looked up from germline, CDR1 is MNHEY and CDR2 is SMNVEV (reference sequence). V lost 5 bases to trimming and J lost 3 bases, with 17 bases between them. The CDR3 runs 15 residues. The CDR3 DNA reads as TGTGCCAGCAGTCGCTCGTTCAGGGGTGTCTACGAGCAGTACTTC. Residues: CASSRSFRGVYEQYF.

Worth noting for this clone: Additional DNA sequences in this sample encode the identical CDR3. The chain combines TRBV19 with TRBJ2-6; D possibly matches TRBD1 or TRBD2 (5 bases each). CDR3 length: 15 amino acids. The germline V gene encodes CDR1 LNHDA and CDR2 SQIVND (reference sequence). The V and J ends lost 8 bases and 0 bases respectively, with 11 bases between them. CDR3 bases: TGTGCCAGTCGGAGTGGGGGCTCTGGGGCCAACGTCCTGACTTTC. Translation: CASRSGGSGANVLTF.

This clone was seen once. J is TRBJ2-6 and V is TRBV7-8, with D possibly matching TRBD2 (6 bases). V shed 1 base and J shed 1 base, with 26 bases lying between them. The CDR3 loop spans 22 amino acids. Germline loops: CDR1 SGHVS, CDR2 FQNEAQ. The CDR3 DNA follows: TGTGCCAGCAGCTTAGGAGGGTGGAGGGCAAACCTAATCTGGTCTGGGGCCAACGTCCTGACTTTC. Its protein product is CASSLGGWRANLIWSGANVLTF.

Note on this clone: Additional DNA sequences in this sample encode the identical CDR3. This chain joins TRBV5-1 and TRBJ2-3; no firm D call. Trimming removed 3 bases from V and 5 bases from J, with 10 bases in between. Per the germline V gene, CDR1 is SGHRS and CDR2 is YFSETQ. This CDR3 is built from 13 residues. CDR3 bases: TGCGCCAGCAGCTCCGGTGGCGGAGATACGCAGTATTTT. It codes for CASSSGGGDTQYF.

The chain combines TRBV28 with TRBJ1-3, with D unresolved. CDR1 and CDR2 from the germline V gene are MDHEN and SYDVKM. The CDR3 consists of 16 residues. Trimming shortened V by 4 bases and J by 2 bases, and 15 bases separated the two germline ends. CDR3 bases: TGTGCCAGCAGTTCCCCCTTTTCAGAGACTGGAAACACCATATATTTT. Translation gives CASSSPFSETGNTIYF. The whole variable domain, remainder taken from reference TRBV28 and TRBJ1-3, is DVKVTQSSRYLVKRTGEKVFLECVQDMDHENMFWYRQDPGLGLRLIYFSYDVKMKEKGDIPEGYSVSREKKERFSLILESASTNQTSMYLCASSSPFSETGNTIYFGEGSWLTVV.

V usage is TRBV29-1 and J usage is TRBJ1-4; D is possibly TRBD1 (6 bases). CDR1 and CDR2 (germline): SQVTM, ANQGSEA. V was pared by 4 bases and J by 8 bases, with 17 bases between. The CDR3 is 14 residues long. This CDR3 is CSVGDTGLGEKLFF. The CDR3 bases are TGCAGCGTTGGGGATACAGGGTTGGGGGAAAAACTGTTTTTT. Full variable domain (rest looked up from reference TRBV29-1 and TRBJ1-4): SAVISQKPSRDICQRGTSLTIQCQVDSQVTMMFWYRQQPGQSLTLIATANQGSEATYESGFVIDKFPISRPNLTFSTLTVSNMSPEDSSIYLCSVGDTGLGEKLFFGSGTQLSVL.

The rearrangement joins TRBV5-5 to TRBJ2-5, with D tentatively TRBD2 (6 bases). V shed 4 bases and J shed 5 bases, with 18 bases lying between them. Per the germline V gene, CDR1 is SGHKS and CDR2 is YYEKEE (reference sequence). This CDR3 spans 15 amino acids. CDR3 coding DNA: TGTGCCAGCAGCCCCCGGGACTCCCTTCTGGAGACCCAGTACTTC. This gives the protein CASSPRDSLLETQYF.

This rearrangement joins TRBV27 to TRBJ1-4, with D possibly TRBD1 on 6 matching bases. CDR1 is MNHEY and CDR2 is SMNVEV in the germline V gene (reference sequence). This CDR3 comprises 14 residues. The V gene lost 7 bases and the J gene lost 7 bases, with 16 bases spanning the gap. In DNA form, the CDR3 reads TGTGCCAGCACCCAGCGGGGGGCTTTTGAAAAACTGTTTTTT. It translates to CASTQRGAFEKLFF.

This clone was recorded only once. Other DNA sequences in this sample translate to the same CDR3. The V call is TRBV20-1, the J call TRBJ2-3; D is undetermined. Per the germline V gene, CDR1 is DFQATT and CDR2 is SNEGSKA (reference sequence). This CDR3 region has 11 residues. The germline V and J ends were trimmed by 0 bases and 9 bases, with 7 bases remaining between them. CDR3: CSARDRVTQYF. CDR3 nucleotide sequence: TGCAGTGCTAGAGATCGGGTAACGCAGTATTTT.

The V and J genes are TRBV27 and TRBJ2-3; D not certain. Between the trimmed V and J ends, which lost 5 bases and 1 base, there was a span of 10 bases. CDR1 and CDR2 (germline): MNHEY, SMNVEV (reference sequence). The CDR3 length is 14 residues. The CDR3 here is CASSLPPGTDTQYF. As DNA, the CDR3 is TGTGCCAGCAGTCTCCCCCCAGGCACAGATACGCAGTATTTT.

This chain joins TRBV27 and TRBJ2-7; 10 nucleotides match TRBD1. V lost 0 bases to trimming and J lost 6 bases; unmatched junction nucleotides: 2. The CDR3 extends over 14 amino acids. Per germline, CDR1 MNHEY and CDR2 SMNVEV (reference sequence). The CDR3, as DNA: TGTGCCAGCAGTTTATCGTGGACAGGGGGCGAGCAGTACTTC. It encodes CASSLSWTGGEQYF.

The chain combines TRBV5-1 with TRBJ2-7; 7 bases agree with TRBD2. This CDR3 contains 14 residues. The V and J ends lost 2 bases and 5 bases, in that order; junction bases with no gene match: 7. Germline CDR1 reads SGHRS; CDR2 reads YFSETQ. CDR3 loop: CASSFSGRANEQYF. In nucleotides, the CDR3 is TGCGCCAGCAGCTTCTCGGGGAGGGCCAACGAGCAGTACTTC.

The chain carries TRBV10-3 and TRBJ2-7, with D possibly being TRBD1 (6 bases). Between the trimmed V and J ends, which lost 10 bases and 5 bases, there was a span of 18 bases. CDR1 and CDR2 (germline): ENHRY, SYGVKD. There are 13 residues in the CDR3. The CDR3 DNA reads TGTGCCAGCAAACAGGGCCCTGGGGACGAGCAGTACTTC. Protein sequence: CASKQGPGDEQYF.

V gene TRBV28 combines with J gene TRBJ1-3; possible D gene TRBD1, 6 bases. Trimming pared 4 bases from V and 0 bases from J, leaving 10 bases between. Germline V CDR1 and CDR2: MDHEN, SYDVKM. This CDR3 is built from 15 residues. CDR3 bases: TGTGCCAGCAGTTGGACAGCGATCTCTGGAAACACCATATATTTT. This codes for CASSWTAISGNTIYF. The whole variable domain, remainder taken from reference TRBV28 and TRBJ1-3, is DVKVTQSSRYLVKRTGEKVFLECVQDMDHENMFWYRQDPGLGLRLIYFSYDVKMKEKGDIPEGYSVSREKKERFSLILESASTNQTSMYLCASSWTAISGNTIYFGEGSWLTVV.

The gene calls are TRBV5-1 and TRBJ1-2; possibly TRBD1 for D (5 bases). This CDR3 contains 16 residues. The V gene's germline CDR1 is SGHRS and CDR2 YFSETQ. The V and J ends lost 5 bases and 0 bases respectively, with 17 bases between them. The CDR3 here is CASSPGHWGANYGYTF. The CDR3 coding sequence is TGCGCCAGCAGTCCTGGACATTGGGGAGCTAACTATGGCTACACCTTC.

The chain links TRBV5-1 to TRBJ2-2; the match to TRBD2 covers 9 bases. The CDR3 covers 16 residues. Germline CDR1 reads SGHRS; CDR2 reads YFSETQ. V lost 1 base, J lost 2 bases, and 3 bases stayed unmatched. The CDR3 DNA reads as TGCGCCAGCAGCTTGCCTAGCGGGACTAACACCGGGGAGCTGTTTTTT. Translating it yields CASSLPSGTNTGELFF.

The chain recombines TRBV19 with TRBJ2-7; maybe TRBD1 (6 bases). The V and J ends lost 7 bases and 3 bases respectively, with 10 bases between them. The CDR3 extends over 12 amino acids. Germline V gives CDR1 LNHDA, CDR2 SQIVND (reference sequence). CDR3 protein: CASKGDNYEQYF. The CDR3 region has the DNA TGTGCCAGTAAGGGGGATAACTACGAGCAGTACTTC.

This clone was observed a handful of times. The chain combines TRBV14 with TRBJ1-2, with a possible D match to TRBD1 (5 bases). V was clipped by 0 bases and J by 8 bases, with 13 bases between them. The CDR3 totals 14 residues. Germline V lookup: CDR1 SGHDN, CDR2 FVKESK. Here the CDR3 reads CASSQDRAGNGYTF. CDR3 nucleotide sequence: TGTGCCAGCAGCCAAGATCGGGCAGGGAACGGCTACACCTTC.

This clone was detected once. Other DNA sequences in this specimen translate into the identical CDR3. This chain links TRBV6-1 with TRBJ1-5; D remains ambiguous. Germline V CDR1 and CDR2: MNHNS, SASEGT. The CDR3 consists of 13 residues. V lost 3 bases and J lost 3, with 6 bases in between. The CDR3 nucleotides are TGTGCCAGCAGTGATCAGCCCAATCAGCCCCAGCATTTT. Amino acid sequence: CASSDQPNQPQHF.

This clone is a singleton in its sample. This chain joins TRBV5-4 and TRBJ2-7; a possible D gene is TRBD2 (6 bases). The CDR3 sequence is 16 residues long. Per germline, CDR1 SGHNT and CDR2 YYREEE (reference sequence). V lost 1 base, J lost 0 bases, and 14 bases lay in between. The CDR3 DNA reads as TGTGCCAGCAGCTTGTGGCCCCCCGGGAGCTCCTACGAGCAGTACTTC. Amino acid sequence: CASSLWPPGSSYEQYF.

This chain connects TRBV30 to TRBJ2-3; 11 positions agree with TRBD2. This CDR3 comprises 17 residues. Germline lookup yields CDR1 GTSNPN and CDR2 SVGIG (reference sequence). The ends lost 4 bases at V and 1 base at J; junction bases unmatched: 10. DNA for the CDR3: TGTGCCTGGACCGGGACTAGCGGAGGTTACCGCACAGATACGCAGTATTTT. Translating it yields CAWTGTSGGYRTDTQYF.

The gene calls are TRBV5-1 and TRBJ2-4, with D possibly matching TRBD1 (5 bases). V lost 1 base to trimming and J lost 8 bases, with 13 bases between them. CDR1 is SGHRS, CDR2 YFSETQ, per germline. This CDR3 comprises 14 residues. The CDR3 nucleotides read TGCGCCAGCAGCTTGCAAGGGGCGGCCGACATTCAGTACTTC. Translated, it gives CASSLQGAADIQYF.

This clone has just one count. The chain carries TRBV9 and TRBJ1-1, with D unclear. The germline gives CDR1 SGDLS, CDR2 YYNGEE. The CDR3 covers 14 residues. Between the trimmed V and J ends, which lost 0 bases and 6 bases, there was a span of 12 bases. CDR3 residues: CASSVDPGRPEAFF. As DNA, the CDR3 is TGTGCCAGCAGCGTAGACCCAGGCCGCCCTGAAGCTTTCTTT.

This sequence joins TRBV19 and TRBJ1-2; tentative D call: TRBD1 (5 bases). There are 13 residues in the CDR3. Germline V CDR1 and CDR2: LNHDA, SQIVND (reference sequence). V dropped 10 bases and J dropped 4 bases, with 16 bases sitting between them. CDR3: CATSARGGYGYTF. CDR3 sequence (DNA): TGTGCCACCTCAGCGCGGGGCGGCTATGGCTACACCTTC.

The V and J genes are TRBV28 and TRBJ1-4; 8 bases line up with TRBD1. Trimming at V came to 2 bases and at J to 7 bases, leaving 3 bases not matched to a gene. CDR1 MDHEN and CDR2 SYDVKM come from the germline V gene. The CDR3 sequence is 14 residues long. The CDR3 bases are TGTGCCAGCAGTTTAAACAGGGGGTCTGAAAAACTGTTTTTT. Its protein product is CASSLNRGSEKLFF.

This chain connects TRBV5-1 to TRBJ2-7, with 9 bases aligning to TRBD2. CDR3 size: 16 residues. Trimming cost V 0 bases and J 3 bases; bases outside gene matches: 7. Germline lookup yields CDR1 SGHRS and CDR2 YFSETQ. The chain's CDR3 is CASSLAAREGVYEQYF. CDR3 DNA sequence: TGCGCCAGCAGCTTGGCGGCGCGGGAGGGCGTCTACGAGCAGTACTTC.

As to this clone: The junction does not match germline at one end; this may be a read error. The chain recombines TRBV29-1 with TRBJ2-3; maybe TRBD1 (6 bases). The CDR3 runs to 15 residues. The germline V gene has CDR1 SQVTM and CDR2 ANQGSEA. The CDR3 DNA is TGCAGCGTTAAAGACTGGCTGACCAGGGGTGATACGCAGTATTTT. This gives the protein CSVKDWLTRGDTQYF.